The rows below give T cell receptor beta chains drawn from one sample of a study of blood T cell repertoires in COVID-19. The method was immunoSEQ multiplex PCR; TCRdb's version includes in-frame clones alone and lacks a portion of them. The data show 80,000 or so clones, approximately 90% seen once. The sequenced sample consisted of peripheral blood. These receptors came from a man over 45 with acute or convalescent COVID-19. CDR3s include the opening cysteine and the closing phenylalanine or tryptophan. A D gene is named only where the DNA matches it firmly. For some rows the clone size is stated as once, few or many, or as a class when expanded; others skip it.

D	V	size	length	J	DNA	CDR3
TRBD2	TRBV5-1	-	15	TRBJ2-3	TGCGCCAGCAGCTTGCGGGGGGGCATTTCAGATACGCAGTATTTT	CASSLRGGISDTQYF
-	TRBV4-1	-	13	TRBJ1-2	TGCGCCAGCAGCCACGGGACAACGGGTGGCTACACCTTC	CASSHGTTGGYTF
-	TRBV6-6	-	13	TRBJ1-5	TGTGCCAGCAGTAATCGGGGGAATCAGCCCCAGCATTTT	CASSNRGNQPQHF
-	TRBV7-3	once	13	TRBJ1-5	TGTGCCAGCAGCTTGGAGAGGAATCAGCCCCAGCATTTT	CASSLERNQPQHF
TRBD1	TRBV7-9	-	14	TRBJ1-1	TGTGCCAGCAGCTCCGACAGGGGATGGGCTGAAGCTTTCTTT	CASSSDRGWAEAFF
TRBD1	TRBV12-3/TRBV12-4	-	13	TRBJ1-5	TGTGCCAGCAGTGAAGACAGGGATCAGCCCCAGCATTTT	CASSEDRDQPQHF
-	TRBV4-1	-	18	TRBJ1-6	TGCGCCAGCAGCCAAGAGGATCCAGGGGCCAACTATAATTCACCCCTCCACTTT	CASSQEDPGANYNSPLHF
TRBD2	TRBV4-2	-	21	TRBJ2-7	TGTGCCAGCAGCCTATTTCTAACGGGACAGGGGACTAGCGGGGGAACCTACGAGCAGTACTTC	CASSLFLTGQGTSGGTYEQYF
-	TRBV24-1	-	12	TRBJ2-2	TGTGCCACCACCACAGGTACCGGGGAGCTGTTTTTT	CATTTGTGELFF
-	TRBV2	once	15	TRBJ1-1	TGTGCCAGCATCGGAGGGGAGGCAGCTAACACTGAAGCTTTCTTT	CASIGGEAANTEAFF
-	TRBV20-1	-	12	TRBJ2-3	TGCAGTGCTAGTACTAGCCCAGATACGCAGTATTTT	CSASTSPDTQYF
TRBD2	TRBV9	-	19	TRBJ2-3	TGTGCCAGCAGCGTAGGAGGGACTAGCGGGGGGTGGAGCACAGATACGCAGTATTTT	CASSVGGTSGGWSTDTQYF
-	TRBV5-5	-	14	TRBJ1-5	TGTGCCAGCAGCTTTGGCCAGAATAATCAGCCCCAGCATTTT	CASSFGQNNQPQHF
-	TRBV19	-	14	TRBJ2-2	TGTGCCAGTAGTCCAGGAAGGCTCGCCGGGGAGCTGTTTTTT	CASSPGRLAGELFF
TRBD2	TRBV2	-	18	TRBJ2-1	TGTGCCAGCAGTGAATCTCCTCTACTAGCGGGGTCATACAATGAGCAGTTCTTC	CASSESPLLAGSYNEQFF
-	TRBV6-5	-	15	TRBJ2-1	TGTGCCAGCAGTTACGTAAAGGCTAGCATGAATGAGCAGTTCTTC	CASSYVKASMNEQFF